Each of the 12 T cell receptor beta chains below was sequenced from the same sample in a study of breast tumors, draining lymph nodes, adjacent tissues. TCRdb re-called the multiplex PCR reads with MiXCR, one entry per CDR3 protein. The top ten clones hold more than 15% of a sample with more than 15,000 distinct CDR3 sequences, about 40% of them seen once. Sequencing was carried out using breast tumor tissue. The receptors were sampled from a female donor with breast cancer. Some clones in this sample may be carry-over from other donors' samples.

This clonotype was recorded once. The chain combines TRBV7-9 with TRBJ1-2, with 7 bases identical to TRBD1. With V trimmed by 5 bases and J by 1 base, 4 bases remained unmatched. CDR3 length equals 14 residues. In germline, CDR1 is SEHNR, CDR2 FQNEAQ (reference sequence). CDR3 loop: CASSHTGDNYGYTF. DNA of the CDR3: TGTGCCAGCAGCCACACAGGGGATAACTATGGCTACACCTTC.

This clonotype is termed medium-sized. This chain connects TRBV9 to TRBJ2-2; 11 bases align to TRBD1. The CDR3 loop spans 18 amino acids. With V trimmed by 1 base and J by 5 bases, 10 bases remained unmatched. The germline V gene encodes CDR1 SGDLS and CDR2 YYNGEE. This CDR3 reads CASSVNRGGQGETGELFF. As DNA, the CDR3 is TGTGCCAGCAGCGTAAACAGGGGGGGACAGGGGGAAACCGGGGAGCTGTTTTTT. The complete variable domain, with remaining parts taken from reference TRBV9 and TRBJ2-2, reads DSGVTQTPKHLITATGQRVTLRCSPRSGDLSVYWYQQSLDQGLQFLIQYYNGEERAKGNILERFSAQQFPDLHSELNLSSLELGDSALYFCASSVNRGGQGETGELFFGEGSRLTVL.

V gene TRBV6-6 combines with J gene TRBJ2-5, with D tentatively TRBD2 (6 bases). This CDR3 has 15 amino acids. The ends were cut back, 9 bases at V and 5 bases at J, with 22 bases in the middle. CDR1 is MNHNY and CDR2 is SVGAGI in the germline V gene (reference sequence). The CDR3 bases are TGTGCCAGTTCGCAGGGACTGACGGAACATGAGACCCAGTACTTC. Protein: CASSQGLTEHETQYF.

Comments on this clonotype: A junction boundary mismatches the germline segment, possibly from a read error. The rearrangement uses TRBV20-1 and TRBJ2-5, with 7 bases aligning to TRBD2. Germline CDR1 DFQATT, CDR2 SNEGSKA (reference sequence). There are 13 residues in the CDR3. CDR3 region: CGAQTSTGETQYF. CDR3 coding DNA: TGCGGTGCTCAGACTAGCACCGGGGAGACCCAGTACTTC.

This clonotype is medium-sized by share. The chain has TRBV29-1 and TRBJ2-1, with 8 bases fitting TRBD2. J lost 0 bases, V lost 2 bases, and 9 bases had no gene match. Germline loops: CDR1 SQVTM, CDR2 ANQGSEA. CDR3 length: 17 residues. In DNA, the CDR3 is TGCAGCGTTGAATCACCGGGACTAGTTGTCTCCTACAATGAGCAGTTCTTC. Translating gives CSVESPGLVVSYNEQFF.

The chain uses TRBV24-1 and TRBJ2-1, with 13 bases lining up with TRBD2. This CDR3 region has 14 residues. The trim removed 6 bases at V and 7 bases at J, leaving 2 bases unmatched. Germline V gives CDR1 KGHDR, CDR2 SFDVKD. The CDR3 DNA follows: TGTGCCACCAGTAGGACTAGCGGGAGAAATGAGCAGTTCTTC. It translates to CATSRTSGRNEQFF.

This clonotype has a count of ten or more. The CDR3 DNA sequence: TGTGCCAGCAGTTCCCAGCCGGGAGGGGTGAGCACCCAGTACTTC. Translating gives CASSSQPGGVSTQYF. The rearrangement uses TRBV12-3 or TRBV12-4 and TRBJ2-5; TRBD2 agrees at 8 bases. The CDR3 covers 15 residues. With V trimmed by 4 bases and J by 8 bases, 12 bases remained unmatched.

This clonotype was observed many times. This may be a read error: a much more frequent sequence differs by one nucleotide. The rearrangement uses TRBV6-1 and TRBJ1-2, with D possibly being TRBD1 (5 bases). The CDR3 runs 14 residues. Germline CDR1 reads MNHNS; CDR2 reads SASEGT. Trimming took 5 bases from V and 1 from J, leaving 11 bases between them. CDR3 in DNA: TGTGCCAGCAGTCTAAACGGGGGTAACTATGGCTACACCTTC. Amino acid sequence: CASSLNGGNYGYTF.

The sample holds many counts of this clonotype. This may come from a read error, since a much larger clone is one base off. The rearrangement uses TRBV9 and TRBJ2-7; D remains ambiguous. Germline V gene sequence: CDR1 SGDLS, CDR2 YYNGEE. The CDR3 is made up of 14 amino acids. The CDR3 loop is CASSVAVFSYEQSF. The CDR3 bases are TGTGCCAGCAGCGTAGCGGTATTCTCCTACGAGCAGTCCTTC.

This clonotype was seen many times. It may be a read error: a sequence one base away is much more abundant. CDR3 in amino acids: CSASLSSSGRGETQYF. DNA for the CDR3: TGCAGTGCTAGCCTCTCCTCTAGCGGGAGGGGAGAGACCCAGTACTTC. V is TRBV20-1 and J is TRBJ2-5; the match to TRBD2 covers 12 bases. Germline CDR1 and CDR2: DFQATT and SNEGSKA (reference sequence). Germline trimming cut 3 bases from V and 4 bases from J; bases unmatched to any gene: 9. The CDR3 runs to 16 residues.

By share, this clonotype counts as medium-sized. V and J are TRBV7-8 and TRBJ2-3, with D unresolved. This CDR3 has 12 residues. V was trimmed by 3 bases and J by 5 bases, leaving 6 bases between them. Germline assignment: CDR1 SGHVS and CDR2 FQNEAQ. The CDR3 spells CASSFGVDTQYF. CDR3 bases: TGTGCCAGCAGCTTCGGCGTAGATACGCAGTATTTT.

This clonotype was observed many times. The V and J genes are TRBV14 and TRBJ2-3; D is possibly TRBD1 (6 bases). V dropped 4 bases and J dropped 1 base, with 15 bases sitting between them. The CDR3 length is 16 residues. Germline lookup yields CDR1 SGHDN and CDR2 FVKESK. The CDR3 DNA follows: TGTGCCAGCAGCCCTCGGGGCCCAGGGGGCACAGATACGCAGTATTTT. It encodes CASSPRGPGGTDTQYF.